Listed below are T cell receptor beta chains from one sample, sequenced in a study of blood T cell repertoires in COVID-19. TCRdb's table, derived via immunoSEQ multiplex PCR, lists solely in-frame clones and lacks some. Of around 150,000 clones listed, 82% are singletons. Sample: peripheral blood. Every receptor here comes from a woman aged 40 to 50 with COVID-19, enrolled during active disease. CDR3s include the opening cysteine and the closing phenylalanine or tryptophan. A D gene is named only where the DNA matches it firmly. Size is stated for part of the rows, as once, few or many counts, or as a class when the clone is expanded.

clone_size | j_call | d_call | v_call | cdr3_nt | cdr3_aa
NA | TRBJ1-5 | NA | TRBV28 | TGTGCCAGCAGTTTTTCGGATCAGCCCCAGCATTTT | CASSFSDQPQHF
NA | TRBJ2-2 | TRBD2 | TRBV5-4 | TGTGCCCGCAGCTGGGGGGGGACTAGAACCGGGGAGCTGTTTTTT | CARSWGGTRTGELFF
NA | TRBJ2-7 | TRBD2 | TRBV4-1 | TGCGCCAGCAGCCACGCCGGGACTAGTGGATACGAGCAGTACTTC | CASSHAGTSGYEQYF
NA | TRBJ1-5 | NA | TRBV12-3/TRBV12-4 | TGTGCCAGCAGTTTCGGCAGTAGCAAGCCCCAGCATTTT | CASSFGSSKPQHF
NA | TRBJ2-1 | TRBD2 | TRBV11-2 | TGTGCCAGCAGCTTAGGGGGACTAGGGGGGAATGAGCAGTTCTTC | CASSLGGLGGNEQFF
NA | TRBJ2-3 | TRBD2 | TRBV7-6 | TGTGCCAGCAGCGCCTTACTAGCGTACACAGATACGCAGTATTTT | CASSALLAYTDTQYF
once | TRBJ2-1 | TRBD2 | TRBV9 | TGTGCCAGCAGTCGAGCGGGAGAGTCTTACAATGAGCAGTTCTTC | CASSRAGESYNEQFF
NA | TRBJ2-7 | TRBD1 | TRBV29-1 | TGCAGCGTCGGGACAGGGGCGTACGAGCAGTACTTC | CSVGTGAYEQYF
once | TRBJ2-3 | NA | TRBV2 | TGTGCCAGCAGAGACCAGGGTATCTCCACAGATACGCAGTATTTT | CASRDQGISTDTQYF
NA | TRBJ2-3 | NA | TRBV5-4 | TGTGCCAGCAGCTTGGGACTAGTTATCACAGATACGCAGTATTTT | CASSLGLVITDTQYF